Below are 10 T cell receptor beta chains sequenced from a single sample in a study of T cells in Graves' hyperthyroidism and ophthalmopathy. RNA transcripts provided the source from which TCR beta CDR3 regions were amplified. The TCR CDR3 first-round RT-PCR relied on the HTBI primer set. TCRdb reanalysed the multiplex PCR reads using MiXCR and keeps one entry per CDR3 protein. The sample holds 330,000 or so distinct CDR3 sequences, less than 20% seen once. Sequenced input: blood. The origin of the receptors is a man aged 50 to 60 with Graves' ophthalmopathy.

This clonotype was seen ten or more times. The chain couples TRBV24-1 to TRBJ2-1; tentatively, D is TRBD1 or TRBD2 (5 bases each). The CDR3 has 16 residues. Germline assignment: CDR1 KGHDR and CDR2 SFDVKD. V lost 1 base to trimming and J lost 8 bases, with 17 bases between them. For the CDR3, the DNA is TGTGCCACCAGTGATTTCGGGGCCGCCCGAGTGGATGAGCAGTTCTTC. Translated, it gives CATSDFGAARVDEQFF.

This sequence joins TRBV6-9 and TRBJ1-4; D gene ambiguous. Germline CDR1 MNHGY, CDR2 SVAAGI. The CDR3 spans 15 residues. V gave up 3 bases and J gave up 5 bases, with 13 bases separating them. The CDR3 reads CASSYRGQWNEKLFF. The CDR3 nucleotides read TGTGCCAGCAGTTACCGCGGGCAATGGAATGAAAAACTGTTTTTT.

The chain joins TRBV28 to TRBJ1-1; perhaps TRBD1 as D (6 bases). In germline, CDR1 is MDHEN, CDR2 SYDVKM. The CDR3 covers 13 residues. The germline V and J ends were trimmed by 6 bases and 9 bases, with 17 bases remaining between them. CDR3 nucleotide sequence: TGTGCCAGCAGGGGTGGGGGGGCCTCTAAAGCTTTCTTT. Its translation: CASRGGGASKAFF.

This clonotype was detected many times. This chain uses TRBV6-2 or TRBV6-3 with TRBJ2-7; D possibly uses TRBD1 or TRBD2 (5 bases each). Germline CDR1 and CDR2: MNHEY and SVGEGT. The CDR3 is made up of 16 amino acids. V was cut by 6 bases and J by 0 bases, with 18 bases left in between. The CDR3 reads CASRPDGAGSSYEQYF. In DNA form, the CDR3 reads TGTGCCAGCAGACCCGACGGGGCCGGATCCTCCTACGAGCAGTACTTC.

Ten or more counts support this clonotype. The rearrangement joins TRBV5-1 to TRBJ2-3; TRBD1 matches at 10 bases. The CDR3 is 17 residues long. The V segment lost 0 bases and the J segment 3 bases; nucleotides outside the gene matches: 7. CDR1 and CDR2 (germline): SGHRS, YFSETQ. CDR3 in amino acids: CASSLARQGAGTDTQYF. The CDR3 DNA sequence: TGCGCCAGCAGCTTGGCTCGACAGGGGGCGGGTACAGATACGCAGTATTTT. The whole variable domain, remainder taken from reference TRBV5-1 and TRBJ2-3, is KAGVTQTPRYLIKTRGQQVTLSCSPISGHRSVSWYQQTPGQGLQFLFEYFSETQRNKGNFPGRFSGRQFSNSRSEMNVSTLELGDSALYLCASSLARQGAGTDTQYFGPGTRLTVL.

This clonotype was counted ten times or more. The chain recombines TRBV29-1 with TRBJ2-5; D possibly uses TRBD1 or TRBD2 (5 bases each). The V gene lost 0 bases and the J gene lost 5 bases, with 13 bases spanning the gap. From germline, CDR1 is SQVTM and CDR2 ANQGSEA. The CDR3 loop spans 14 amino acids. For the CDR3, the DNA is TGCAGCGTTGAAGAGTCAGGGACCCACGAGACCCAGTACTTC. It specifies CSVEESGTHETQYF.

This chain uses TRBV15 with TRBJ2-6, with D possibly TRBD1 on 6 matching bases. This CDR3 spans 14 amino acids. Trimming took 3 bases from V and 8 from J, leaving 11 bases between them. CDR1 and CDR2 from the germline V gene are LNHNV and YYDKDF (reference sequence). Here the CDR3 reads CATSSPRDTNVLTF. The CDR3 region has the DNA TGTGCCACCAGCAGCCCCCGGGACACCAACGTCCTGACTTTC.

This clonotype was recorded a few times. The chain is built from TRBV28 and TRBJ1-5; 11 nucleotides match TRBD1. Germline values: CDR1 MDHEN, CDR2 SYDVKM. V shed 10 bases, J shed 7 bases, and the junction held 9 bases outside the gene matches. This CDR3 is built from 14 residues. CDR3 DNA: TGTGCCACCCTGCCCGGGACAGGGGGACAGCCCCAGCATTTT. The encoded protein is CATLPGTGGQPQHF.

This clonotype was counted many times. This rearrangement joins TRBV10-2 to TRBJ2-7; no firm D call. CDR1 and CDR2 from the germline V gene are WSHSY and SAAADI. This CDR3 spans 12 amino acids. Trimming pared 6 bases from V and 4 bases from J, leaving 10 bases between. CDR3 DNA sequence: TGCGCCAGCAGCCACGACGTTTACGAGCAGTACTTC. Translation: CASSHDVYEQYF.

The CDR3, as DNA: TGCAGTGCAATAGAATTGGGGGGACAAACAAATCAGCCCCAGCATTTT. This codes for CSAIELGGQTNQPQHF. The rearrangement joins TRBV20-1 to TRBJ1-5, with D perhaps TRBD1 (6 bases). CDR3 length: 16 amino acids. V was clipped by 6 bases and J by 4 bases, with 22 bases between them. Per germline, CDR1 DFQATT and CDR2 SNEGSKA (reference sequence).